This T cell receptor (beta chain) was captured in a study of T cells after yellow fever vaccination. This clonotype has a handful of counts. Its cognate antigen is unknown. Notes on the study in general: Researchers noted that a small share of clonotypes showed up in both CD4 and CD8 compartments.

Trimming shortened V by 3 bases and J by 4 bases, and 14 bases separated the two germline ends. This CDR3 comprises 15 residues. Each CDR3 protein is one row after TCRdb ran MiXCR on the 5' RACE reads. In the table there are 400,000 to 650,000 distinct CDR3 sequences, about a fifth of which are singletons. Sequences were derived from PBMCs, sampled 20 to 25 days after the first yellow fever vaccination. This rearrangement joins TRBV12-3 or TRBV12-4 to TRBJ2-3; D gene unclear. The receptor was derived from a man aged 18 to 35 who received the YFV17D yellow fever vaccine. The CDR3 DNA follows: TGTGCCAGCAGTTTGGCCCTCCGCGCGTCAGATACGCAGTATTTT. Its protein product is CASSLALRASDTQYF.